The subject of this entry is one T cell receptor beta chain. This clonotype occurred many times. There is no known antigen for this receptor. Per-base quality was not reported, and no clone a single base away is much larger than it. This entry is derived from a study of human T cells and chemical hapten exposure (dated by TCRdb to the early 2020s). As for the study more broadly: The libraries were sequenced as a pool, and the TCR yield per sample differed mostly because of small variations in library volumes within the pool. For every blood RNA sample, sequencing covered both the TCR alpha and TCR beta chains. The study tracked peripheral blood TCR repertoire changes in vivo during primary and secondary sensitization to the hapten diphenylcyclopropenone (DPC) in alopecia patients.

Broad study findings and their caveats: The number of TCRs above 1 in 1000 frequency did not change with DPC sensitization; there was no evidence of global repertoire structure alterations. After repeated subsampling, the strength of the expansion versus patch-test correlation and the threshold at which it became significant changed.

Spanning cysteine to phenylalanine, the CDR3 consists of 16 amino acids. Only the CDR3 portion is preserved as DNA: 48 bases, with reading frame beginning at the first base. The germline V gene provides CDR1 SGHRS and CDR2 YFSETQ. The V end loses 3 bases and the J end loses 0 bases, and a stretch of 14 bases separates them. The library was obtained by RACE. The instrument was a NextSeq 500. Library preparation attached unique molecular identifiers to individual cDNA molecules for quantitative, reproducible TCR counting. Processing in the source paper ran as follows. A median of around 100,000 TCRs per sample was observed, with a range of about 23,224 to 750,000. V, J and CDR3 annotation of the TCR reads was performed with the Decombinator software suite. Every sample was subsampled to the same number of TCRs (28,000) for the PS versus PT1 abundance plots. TCRs were defined as expanded if absent before sensitization and observed at least eight times at the 2-week time point. TCRdb passed the public sequencing reads through fastp at Q25 and MiXCR, retaining productive beta sequences. When rows share a CDR3 protein, they turn into one entry using the most common DNA and genes. The V and J calls follow TCRdb's processing rather than the paper's. A total of some 93,000 distinct CDR3 sequences appear in this sample, approximately 9% of them only once. The ten top clones hold 2.9% of the sample.

Taken with the paper, the label for time point translates to: healthy volunteer bleed at 2 weeks. Total RNA was isolated from unfractionated whole blood collected in Tempus Blood RNA tubes. Roughly 5 healthy volunteers were used as TCR sequencing controls and were bled at day 0, 2 weeks and 6 weeks. The clonotype comes from a female donor in good health. Some clones in this sample may be carry-over from other donors' samples. The sample comprised whole blood. The chain is made from TRBV5-1 and TRBJ2-3; TRBD2 is possibly the D segment (5 matching bases). The CDR3 protein is CASSSSSGTSTDTQYF. The nucleotide sequence is given as TGCGCCAGCAGCTCATCAAGCGGAACTAGCACAGATACGCAGTATTTT.